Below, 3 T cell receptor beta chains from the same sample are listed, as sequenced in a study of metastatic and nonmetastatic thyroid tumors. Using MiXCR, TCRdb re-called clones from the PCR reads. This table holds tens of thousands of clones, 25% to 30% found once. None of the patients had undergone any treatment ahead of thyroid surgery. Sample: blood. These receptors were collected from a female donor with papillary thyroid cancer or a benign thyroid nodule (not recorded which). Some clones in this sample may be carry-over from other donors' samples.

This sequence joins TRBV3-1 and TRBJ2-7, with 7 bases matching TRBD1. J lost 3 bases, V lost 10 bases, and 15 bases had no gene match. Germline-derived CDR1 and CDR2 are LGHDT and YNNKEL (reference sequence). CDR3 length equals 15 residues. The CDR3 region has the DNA TGTGCCATCATCCAAGGGGACAGCCGATACTACGAGCAGTACTTC. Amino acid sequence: CAIIQGDSRYYEQYF.

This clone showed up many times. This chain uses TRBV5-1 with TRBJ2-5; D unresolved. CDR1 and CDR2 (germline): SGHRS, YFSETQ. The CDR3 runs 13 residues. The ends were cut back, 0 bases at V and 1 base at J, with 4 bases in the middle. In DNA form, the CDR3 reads TGCGCCAGCAGCTTGGGGAGCCAAGAGACCCAGTACTTC. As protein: CASSLGSQETQYF.

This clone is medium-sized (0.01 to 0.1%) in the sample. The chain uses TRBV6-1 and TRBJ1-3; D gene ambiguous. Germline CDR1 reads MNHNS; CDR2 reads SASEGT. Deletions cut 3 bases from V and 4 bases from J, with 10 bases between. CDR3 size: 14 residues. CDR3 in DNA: TGTGCCAGCAGTGACGGCTACGCAGGAAACACCATATATTTT. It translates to CASSDGYAGNTIYF.